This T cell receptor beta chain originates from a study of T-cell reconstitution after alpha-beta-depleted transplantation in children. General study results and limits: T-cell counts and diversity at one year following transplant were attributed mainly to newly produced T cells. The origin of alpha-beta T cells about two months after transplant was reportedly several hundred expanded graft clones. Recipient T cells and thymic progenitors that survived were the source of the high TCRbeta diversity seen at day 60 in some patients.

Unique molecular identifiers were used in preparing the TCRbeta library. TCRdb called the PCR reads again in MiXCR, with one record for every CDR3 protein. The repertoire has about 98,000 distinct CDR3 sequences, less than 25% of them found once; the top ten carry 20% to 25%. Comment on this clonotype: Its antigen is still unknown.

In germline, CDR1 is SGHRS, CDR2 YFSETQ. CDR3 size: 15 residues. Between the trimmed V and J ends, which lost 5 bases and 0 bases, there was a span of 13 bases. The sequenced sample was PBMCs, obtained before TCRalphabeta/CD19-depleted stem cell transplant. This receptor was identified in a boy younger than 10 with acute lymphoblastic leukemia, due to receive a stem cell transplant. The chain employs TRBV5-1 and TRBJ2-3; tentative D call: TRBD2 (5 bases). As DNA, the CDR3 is TGCGCCAGCAGGAGAGAGGGTCCTAGCACAGATACGCAGTATTTT. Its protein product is CASRREGPSTDTQYF.